Listed below are T cell receptor beta chains from one sample, sequenced in a study of control samples from healthy donors and cancer patients. The assay was immunoSEQ multiplex PCR, and TCRdb's table has in-frame clones only and misses some. The sample lists fewer than 30,000 clones, 80% to 90% seen once, with 1.6% in the top ten. Sequencing used PBMCs. These receptors were taken from a woman in her 40s with lung cancer. The CDR3 runs from the conserved cysteine through the conserved F or W. D genes are given only for firm matches. The size entry is marked missing in some rows and otherwise reads once, few, many or a size class.

j_call | d_call | v_call | clone_size | cdr3_nt | cdr3_aa
TRBJ2-3 | . | TRBV12-5 | . | TGTGCTAGTGGCATCACTTTAGATACGCAGTATTTT | CASGITLDTQYF
TRBJ2-3 | . | TRBV9 | . | TGTGCCAGCAGCCTTCGTATGGCCGCAGATACGCAGTATTTT | CASSLRMAADTQYF
TRBJ2-2 | TRBD1 | TRBV3-1/TRBV3-2 | once | TGTGCCAGCAGCCCCAGACCAGGGGGCGGGGAGCTGTTTTTT | CASSPRPGGGELFF
TRBJ2-1 | . | TRBV25-1 | once | TGTGCCAGCAGTGAATATTATACACCCTGGGAGCAGTTCTTC | CASSEYYTPWEQFF
TRBJ2-1 | TRBD2 | TRBV27 | . | TGTGCCAGCAGCCCTTGGGGGGGGGTAAATGAGCAGTTCTTC | CASSPWGGVNEQFF
TRBJ2-7 | . | TRBV9 | . | TGTGCCAGCAGCCCTTCAGGGGTGAGGGGAAGGCAACCGTACTTC | CASSPSGVRGRQPYF
TRBJ1-1 | . | TRBV3-1/TRBV3-2 | . | TGTGCCAGCAGCCATTCTATAGGGGTTCACACTGAAGCTTTCTTT | CASSHSIGVHTEAFF
TRBJ1-5 | . | TRBV5-6 | . | TGTGCCAGCAGCTTGGCCTCAGGGGAGGGTGATCAGCCCCAGCATTTT | CASSLASGEGDQPQHF
TRBJ1-2 | . | TRBV9 | . | TGTGCCAGCAGCTCCCAGGGAAAAAAACCAGCTGGCTACACCTTC | CASSSQGKKPAGYTF
TRBJ1-1 | . | TRBV4-3 | . | TGCGCCAGCAGCCGGAGCGCCTTAACGGTGAACACTGAAGCTTTCTTT | CASSRSALTVNTEAFF
TRBJ2-7 | . | TRBV5-4 | . | TGTGCCAGCAGCTTGGAGCTGCCAGGTTCCTACGAGCAGTACTTC | CASSLELPGSYEQYF
TRBJ2-1 | TRBD1 | TRBV19 | . | TGTGCCAGTAGTAGTGGACAGGGGGCCTACAATGAGCAGTTCTTC | CASSSGQGAYNEQFF
TRBJ1-4 | TRBD1 | TRBV6-5 | once | TGTGCCAGCGGGGAGACAGGGCTAATTGAAAAACTGTTTTTT | CASGETGLIEKLFF
TRBJ1-5 | . | TRBV30 | . | TGTGCCTGGAGTTCGGAGGGGAGTCAACATTTT | CAWSSEGSQHF
TRBJ1-1 | . | TRBV28 | . | TGTGCCACTCAACACAGCCCAAGGGGGACTGAAGCTTTCTTT | CATQHSPRGTEAFF
TRBJ1-2 | TRBD1 | TRBV6-4 | . | TGTGCCAGCAGTCAGACGCAGGGGGCGACTGGCTACACCTTC | CASSQTQGATGYTF
TRBJ1-2 | . | TRBV6-6 | . | TGTGCCAGCAGCCCAGGGTCTAACTATGGCTACACCTTC | CASSPGSNYGYTF
TRBJ1-2 | . | TRBV5-1 | . | TGCGCCAGCAGCTTGGACAGTTATGGCTACACCTTC | CASSLDSYGYTF
TRBJ2-7 | . | TRBV9 | few | TGTGCCAGCAGCGTAGAGGCAGGGGACTACGTCAAGCAGTACTTC | CASSVEAGDYVKQYF
TRBJ1-4 | . | TRBV30 | . | TGTGCCTGGAGTGTCCGCTATAATGAAAAACTGTTTTTT | CAWSVRYNEKLFF
TRBJ2-1 | TRBD2 | TRBV18 | once | TGTGCCAGCTCACCATTCGGGACTAGCGGGTACAATGAGCAGTTCTTC | CASSPFGTSGYNEQFF
TRBJ2-6 | TRBD1 | TRBV24-1 | . | TGTGCCACCAGTGACCCCCGGGACAGGACACTTCGGGCCAACGTCCTGACTTTC | CATSDPRDRTLRANVLTF
TRBJ1-2 | . | TRBV19 | once | TGTGCCAGTAGGTCGGAGTACTTATATGGCTACACCTTC | CASRSEYLYGYTF
TRBJ2-7 | . | TRBV7-2 | medium-sized | TGTGCCAGCAGCACGAGCCGGGATATTAACTTC | CASSTSRDINF
TRBJ2-2 | . | TRBV19 | once | TGTGCCAGTAGTATAAGGTTTCCCGGGGAGCTGTTTTTT | CASSIRFPGELFF
TRBJ1-1 | . | TRBV5-1 | . | TGCGCCAGCAGCTTGGGAGGTAGGGGGGCTACTGAAGCTTTCTTT | CASSLGGRGATEAFF
TRBJ2-7 | . | TRBV5-6 | . | TGTGCCAGCAGCCAAGGTTTTCAAGGGTCCTACGAGCAGTACTTC | CASSQGFQGSYEQYF
TRBJ2-7 | . | TRBV7-3 | . | TGTGCCAGCAGCTTATCGCCGGGAGAGGGATACGAGCAGTACTTC | CASSLSPGEGYEQYF
TRBJ2-3 | TRBD2 | TRBV5-1 | few | TGCGCCAGCAGCGGACTAGCACCAGATACGCAGTATTTT | CASSGLAPDTQYF
TRBJ2-1 | TRBD1 | TRBV6-5 | . | TGTGCCAGCAGTAACACAGGGGACATCTACAATGAGCAGTTCTTC | CASSNTGDIYNEQFF
TRBJ2-7 | TRBD2 | TRBV7-2 | once | TGTGCCAGCAGCTTAGGTTCTAGCGGGGGGGAAGAGCAGTACTTC | CASSLGSSGGEEQYF
TRBJ2-5 | . | TRBV5-8 | . | TGTGCCAGCAGCTTCAGCCCCCCGAGTGAGGGGGGCCCTCAAGAGACCCAGTACTTC | CASSFSPPSEGGPQETQYF
TRBJ1-5 | . | TRBV4-3 | few | TGCGCCAGCAGCCTAGGGGTCGGGGGTAGCAATCAGCCCCAGCATTTT | CASSLGVGGSNQPQHF
TRBJ2-1 | TRBD2 | TRBV6-5 | . | TGTGCCAGCAGTCCTACGGCTAGCGGGGTCCATGAGCAGTTCTTC | CASSPTASGVHEQFF
TRBJ2-3 | TRBD2 | TRBV15 | . | TGTGCCACCAGCGGACTAGCGGGGGGGCCAGATACGCAGTATTTT | CATSGLAGGPDTQYF
TRBJ2-5 | TRBD2 | TRBV5-6 | . | TGTGCCAGCAGCTTTTGGACTAGCGACACACAGACCCAGTACTTC | CASSFWTSDTQTQYF
TRBJ1-1 | . | TRBV7-2 | . | TGTGCCAGCAGCTTGGGGGGTATGAACACTGAAGCTTTCTTT | CASSLGGMNTEAFF
TRBJ2-1 | TRBD2 | TRBV27 | . | TGTGCCAGCAGTCTCCCTAGCGGGGGTCGTAATGAGCAGTTCTTC | CASSLPSGGRNEQFF
TRBJ1-2 | . | TRBV3-1/TRBV3-2 | . | TGTGCCAGCAGCCAAATTCGCGAGTATGGCTACACCTTC | CASSQIREYGYTF
TRBJ1-1 | . | TRBV5-1 | . | TGCGCCAGCAGCTTGGGGACTTCCCCCGGTGAAGCTTTCTTT | CASSLGTSPGEAFF
TRBJ1-3 | . | TRBV27 | . | TGTGCCAGCAGTCCCTCTGGGGGGAGAAGTGGAAACACCATATATTTT | CASSPSGGRSGNTIYF
TRBJ1-6 | . | TRBV7-8 | . | TGTGCCAGCAGCTTAGACGGTTATAATTCACCCCTCCACTTT | CASSLDGYNSPLHF
TRBJ1-5 | . | TRBV5-6 | . | TGTGCCAGCAGCCTGCTTAGAGGCAATCAGCCCCAGCATTTT | CASSLLRGNQPQHF
TRBJ2-1 | . | TRBV4-1 | . | TGCGCCAGCAGCCTCTCGAGGCTAGTAGAGGGGAATGAGCAGTTCTTC | CASSLSRLVEGNEQFF
TRBJ1-3 | . | TRBV5-1 | . | TGCGCCAGCAGCTTTGTTGGGGGTTACGGAAACACCATATATTTT | CASSFVGGYGNTIYF
TRBJ2-5 | . | TRBV6-5 | . | TGTGCCAGCAGCCGCGTTCGAGGGCGGGAGACCCAGTACTTC | CASSRVRGRETQYF
TRBJ2-1 | TRBD2 | TRBV9 | . | TGTGCCAGCAGCGCCCGACTAGCGGGGCCCTACAATGAGCAGTTCTTC | CASSARLAGPYNEQFF
TRBJ1-5 | . | TRBV18 | . | TGTGCCAGCTCACCCATAGGAGGGGGGCCCAATCAGCCCCAGCATTTT | CASSPIGGGPNQPQHF
TRBJ2-5 | TRBD2 | TRBV11-3 | . | TGTGCCAGCAGCTTAGGAATAGCGGGGGAACAAGAGACCCAGTACTTC | CASSLGIAGEQETQYF